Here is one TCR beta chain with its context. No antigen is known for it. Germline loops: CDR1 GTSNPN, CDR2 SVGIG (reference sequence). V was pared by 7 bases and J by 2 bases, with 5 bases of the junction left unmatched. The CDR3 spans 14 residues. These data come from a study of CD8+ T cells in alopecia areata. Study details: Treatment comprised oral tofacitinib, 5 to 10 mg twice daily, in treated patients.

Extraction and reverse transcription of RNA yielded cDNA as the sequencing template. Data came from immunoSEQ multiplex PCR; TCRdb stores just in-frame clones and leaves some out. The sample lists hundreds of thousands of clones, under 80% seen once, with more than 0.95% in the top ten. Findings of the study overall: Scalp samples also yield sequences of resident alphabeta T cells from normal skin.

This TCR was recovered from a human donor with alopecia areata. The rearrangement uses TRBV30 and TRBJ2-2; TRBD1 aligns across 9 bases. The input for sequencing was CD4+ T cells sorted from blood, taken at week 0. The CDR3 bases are TGTGCCTTACCGGGACAGGGAAACACCGGGGAGCTGTTTTTT. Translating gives CALPGQGNTGELFF.